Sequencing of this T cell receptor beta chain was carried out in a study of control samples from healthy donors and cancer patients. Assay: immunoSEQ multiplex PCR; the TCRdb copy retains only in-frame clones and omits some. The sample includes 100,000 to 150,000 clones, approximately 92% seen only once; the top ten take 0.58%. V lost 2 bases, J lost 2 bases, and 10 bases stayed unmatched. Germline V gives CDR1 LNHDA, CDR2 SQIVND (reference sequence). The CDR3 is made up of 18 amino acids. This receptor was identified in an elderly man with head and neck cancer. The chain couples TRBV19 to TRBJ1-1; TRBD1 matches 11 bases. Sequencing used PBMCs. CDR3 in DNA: TGTGCCAGTAGTATAAGGTTTCCGGGACAGGGGGTAAACACTGAAGCTTTCTTT. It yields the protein CASSIRFPGQGVNTEAFF. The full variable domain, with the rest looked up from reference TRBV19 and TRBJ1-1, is DGGITQSPKYLFRKEGQNVTLSCEQNLNHDAMYWYRQDPGQGLRLIYYSQIVNDFQKGDIAEGYSVSREKKESFPLTVTSAQKNPTAFYLCASSIRFPGQGVNTEAFFGQGTRLTVV.